What follows describes a single T cell receptor (beta chain). Profiling relied on immunoSEQ multiplex PCR, and the TCRdb table lists in-frame clones only, not all of them. The sample shows 45,000 to 70,000 clones, about 90% of them seen only once. The CDR3 covers 16 residues. J gave up 0 bases and V 2 bases, and 8 bases lay outside the gene matches. From germline, CDR1 is SGHDT and CDR2 YYEEEE. This specimen comes from a study of T cell changes during pregnancy in multiple sclerosis. The chain links TRBV5-6 to TRBJ2-7; TRBD1 matches at 7 bases. The TCR sequence derives from a female donor with multiple sclerosis, enrolled in a pregnancy study. The sequenced sample was CD4+ T cells from peripheral blood mononuclear cells, obtained in the second trimester of pregnancy. The DNA for the CDR3 is TGTGCCAGCAGCTTTGGCCGGGACAGATTCTCCTACGAGCAGTACTTC. It codes for CASSFGRDRFSYEQYF.